Following are 23 T cell receptor beta chains from one sample sequenced in a study of cytomegalovirus exposure and HLA in healthy donors. Both 60 Vbeta primers and 13 Jbeta primers went into the PCR. The method was immunoSEQ multiplex PCR; TCRdb's version includes in-frame clones alone and lacks a portion of them. The table has 150,000 to 200,000 clones, more than 65% seen once. The sequenced material came from PBMCs. The receptors derive from a man in his forties in good health and CMV-seropositive.

V gene TRBV5-1 combines with J gene TRBJ2-7; 11 positions match TRBD2. The V gene's germline CDR1 is SGHRS and CDR2 YFSETQ. This CDR3 contains 17 residues. V trimming: 0 bases; J trimming: 5 bases; junction bases outside the gene matches: 10. The CDR3 DNA reads TGCGCCAGCAGCTTGGAGATAGCGGGGGGGCCTAAGGACGAGCAGTACTTC. Translated: CASSLEIAGGPKDEQYF.

The rearrangement links TRBV4-2 to TRBJ2-2; 11 bases map to TRBD2. The CDR3 is 17 residues long. Per germline, CDR1 LGHNA and CDR2 YNFKEQ. V trimming: 1 base; J trimming: 6 bases; junction bases outside the gene matches: 7. CDR3 DNA sequence: TGTGCCAGCAGCCAAGCTCCACTAGCGGGAGAGGCCGGGGAGCTGTTTTTT. This sequence encodes CASSQAPLAGEAGELFF.

The gene calls are TRBV7-9 and TRBJ2-3; possible D gene TRBD2, 5 bases. Germline CDR1 and CDR2: SEHNR and FQNEAQ (reference sequence). Between the trimmed V and J ends, which lost 2 bases and 2 bases, there was a span of 17 bases. CDR3 length equals 17 residues. As DNA, the CDR3 is TGTGCCAGCAGCTTAATCCCAGGAGCGGACTTCACAGATACGCAGTATTTT. Its protein is CASSLIPGADFTDTQYF. Combining the CDR3 with reference TRBV7-9 and TRBJ2-3 gives the whole variable domain DTGVSQNPRHKITKRGQNVTFRCDPISEHNRLYWYRQTLGQGPEFLTYFQNEAQLEKSRLLSDRFSAERPKGSFSTLEIQRTEQGDSAMYLCASSLIPGADFTDTQYFGPGTRLTVL.

The gene calls are TRBV6-5 and TRBJ1-3; TRBD1 matches at 7 bases. The CDR3 has 15 residues. Looked up from germline, CDR1 is MNHEY and CDR2 is SVGAGI. With V trimmed by 6 bases and J by 4 bases, 9 bases remained unmatched. CDR3 loop: CASSSDRASGNTIYF. CDR3 in DNA: TGTGCCAGCAGCTCAGACAGGGCCTCCGGAAACACCATATATTTT.

V usage is TRBV6-6 and J usage is TRBJ1-2, with D possibly matching TRBD1 (6 bases). The CDR3 consists of 12 residues. In germline, CDR1 is MNHNY, CDR2 SVGAGI (reference sequence). The V end was cut by 6 bases, the J end by 5 bases, with 10 bases between. CDR3 region: CASRPRGYGYTF. The CDR3 DNA is TGTGCCAGCAGACCCAGGGGATATGGCTACACCTTC.

The chain couples TRBV7-2 to TRBJ2-2; tentatively, D is TRBD2 (5 bases). This CDR3 has 14 amino acids. Germline CDR1 SGHTA, CDR2 FQGNSA. Trimming cost V 1 base and J 5 bases, with 8 bases left between them. CDR3 region: CASSLDSDTGELFF. CDR3 nucleotide sequence: TGTGCCAGCAGCTTAGATAGCGATACCGGGGAGCTGTTTTTT. The variable domain in full, with the rest retrieved from reference TRBV7-2 and TRBJ2-2, is GAGVSQSPSNKVTEKGKDVELRCDPISGHTALYWYRQSLGQGLEFLIYFQGNSAPDKSGLPSDRFSAERTGGSVSTLTIQRTQQEDSAVYLCASSLDSDTGELFFGEGSRLTVL.

The gene calls are TRBV7-7 and TRBJ2-3; D possibly corresponds to TRBD2 (5 bases). V shed 5 bases and J shed 1 base, with 13 bases lying between them. Germline V lookup: CDR1 SSHAT, CDR2 FNYEAQ (reference sequence). The CDR3 contains 15 residues. The CDR3 is CASSPYGRGTDTQYF. The CDR3 DNA follows: TGTGCCAGCAGCCCCTACGGGCGGGGCACAGATACGCAGTATTTT.

The rearrangement uses TRBV29-1 and TRBJ1-1, with D perhaps TRBD1 (5 bases). The CDR3 sequence is 14 residues long. Trimming cost V 3 bases and J 4 bases, with 15 bases left between them. CDR1 is SQVTM and CDR2 is ANQGSEA in the germline V gene. The CDR3 DNA follows: TGCAGCGTTGAGGGCACGGAGGGGATCACTGAAGCTTTCTTT. Protein product: CSVEGTEGITEAFF.

This rearrangement joins TRBV28 to TRBJ2-7; the match to TRBD1 covers 9 bases. The junction had 1 base not matched to a gene; V was cut back by 3 bases and J by 4 bases. The CDR3 spans 13 residues. Germline values: CDR1 MDHEN, CDR2 SYDVKM. This CDR3 is CASSFGTGYEQYF. CDR3 bases: TGTGCCAGCAGTTTCGGGACAGGGTACGAGCAGTACTTC.

The V and J genes are TRBV18 and TRBJ1-2, with D hard to call. The CDR3 has 13 amino acids. Deletions cut 3 bases from V and 6 bases from J, with 11 bases between. CDR1 and CDR2 from the germline V gene are KGHSH and LQKENI. CDR3 sequence: CASSPFREDGYTF. The CDR3 region has the DNA TGTGCCAGCTCACCCTTTCGGGAGGATGGCTACACCTTC.

This chain links TRBV6-5 with TRBJ1-5; 9 nucleotides agree with TRBD1. CDR3 length: 15 amino acids. Trimming cost V 2 bases and J 5 bases; bases outside gene matches: 4. Germline CDR1 reads MNHEY; CDR2 reads SVGAGI. The CDR3 DNA reads TGTGCCAGCAGTTACAGCTGGACAGGGGATCAGCCCCAGCATTTT. This codes for CASSYSWTGDQPQHF.

The rearrangement links TRBV5-1 to TRBJ1-6; D unclear. The V and J ends lost 0 bases and 4 bases respectively, with 5 bases between them. Germline CDR1 SGHRS, CDR2 YFSETQ. CDR3 length: 14 amino acids. The CDR3 DNA follows: TGCGCCAGCAGCTTGGCCCCTTATAATTCACCCCTCCACTTT. As protein: CASSLAPYNSPLHF.

V gene TRBV7-7 combines with J gene TRBJ2-1, with a weak D call TRBD1 (5 bases). This CDR3 region has 16 residues. From germline, CDR1 is SSHAT and CDR2 FNYEAQ (reference sequence). V was shortened by 1 base and J by 2 bases, with 12 bases between the two germline ends. The chain's CDR3 is CASSLGAAGPYNEQFF. The CDR3 nucleotides are TGTGCCAGCAGCTTAGGGGCGGCAGGGCCCTACAATGAGCAGTTCTTC.

The table lists this clone with a few counts. The J gene is TRBJ1-5, the V gene TRBV2; 7 bases match TRBD1. V lost 6 bases and J lost 0; bases outside the gene matches: 5. The CDR3 is made up of 15 amino acids. Germline lookup yields CDR1 SNHLY and CDR2 FYNNEI. As DNA, the CDR3 is TGTGCCAGCAGAGCTGGGACAGATAGCAATCAGCCCCAGCATTTT. This sequence encodes CASRAGTDSNQPQHF.

V gene TRBV5-4 combines with J gene TRBJ2-3, with 14 bases aligning to TRBD2. Trimming cost V 4 bases and J 5 bases; bases outside gene matches: 3. This CDR3 contains 15 residues. Germline V gives CDR1 SGHNT, CDR2 YYREEE (reference sequence). CDR3 sequence: CASSPGTSGGDTQYF. The CDR3, as DNA: TGTGCCAGCAGCCCAGGGACTAGCGGGGGAGATACGCAGTATTTT.

The V and J genes are TRBV5-6 and TRBJ2-1, with 12 bases matching TRBD1. Unmatched junction bases numbered 6, after V lost 4 bases and J lost 7 bases. Germline V gene data show CDR1 as SGHDT and CDR2 as YYEEEE. This CDR3 spans 15 amino acids. Written as DNA, the CDR3 is TGTGCCAGCAGCCAGGGACAGGGGGCTACTAATGAGCAGTTCTTC. It encodes CASSQGQGATNEQFF.

The chain combines TRBV10-3 with TRBJ2-1; a weak D match, TRBD2 (5 bases). The CDR3 sequence is 14 residues long. Germline CDR1 reads ENHRY; CDR2 reads SYGVKD. V lost 10 bases and J lost 10, with 23 bases in between. In nucleotides, the CDR3 is TGTGCCACCTCCGACAATCTAGGGAGTGGGGAGCAGTTCTTC. Its protein is CATSDNLGSGEQFF.

The rearrangement links TRBV6-4 to TRBJ2-3, with 8 bases matching TRBD2. Germline V gene lookup returns CDR1 MRHNA and CDR2 SNTAGT. V was clipped by 2 bases and J by 3 bases; unmatched bases: 4. The CDR3 has 15 residues. The CDR3 sequence: CASSDRAGGTDTQYF. In DNA form, the CDR3 reads TGTGCCAGCAGTGACCGGGCGGGAGGTACAGATACGCAGTATTTT.

V and J are TRBV2 and TRBJ2-7, with 10 bases that match TRBD1. V gave up 5 bases and J gave up 2 bases; unmatched junction bases: 6. The V gene's germline CDR1 is SNHLY and CDR2 FYNNEI. This CDR3 contains 15 residues. The CDR3: CASSPDRGDAYEQYF. For the CDR3, the DNA is TGTGCCAGCAGTCCGGACAGGGGGGACGCCTACGAGCAGTACTTC.

This sequence joins TRBV9 and TRBJ2-7; D possibly corresponds to TRBD1 (5 bases). Trimming stripped 3 bases from V and 0 bases from J, with 10 bases between. Germline values: CDR1 SGDLS, CDR2 YYNGEE. CDR3 length: 14 residues. The CDR3 region has the DNA TGTGCCAGCAGCGAATTGACAGACTCCTACGAGCAGTACTTC. Its translation is CASSELTDSYEQYF.

The V gene is TRBV6-6, the J gene TRBJ1-1, with 8 bases fitting TRBD1. Germline V gene sequence: CDR1 MNHNY, CDR2 SVGAGI (reference sequence). The V and J ends lost 6 bases and 10 bases, in that order; junction bases with no gene match: 10. The CDR3 extends over 13 amino acids. The CDR3 DNA reads TGTGCCAGCAGCAGGACAGGGTTTGCGAGAGCTTTCTTT. Protein: CASSRTGFARAFF.

This clone was counted once. The chain combines TRBV28 with TRBJ2-5, with 8 positions matching TRBD2. This CDR3 is built from 16 residues. Germline values: CDR1 MDHEN, CDR2 SYDVKM. The V segment lost 5 bases and the J segment 4 bases; nucleotides outside the gene matches: 12. Here the CDR3 DNA reads TGTGCCAGCAGTCTCTTTAGCGGGAAACCGGGAGAGACCCAGTACTTC. Protein: CASSLFSGKPGETQYF. Supplemented by reference TRBV28 and TRBJ2-5, the full variable domain reads DVKVTQSSRYLVKRTGEKVFLECVQDMDHENMFWYRQDPGLGLRLIYFSYDVKMKEKGDIPEGYSVSREKKERFSLILESASTNQTSMYLCASSLFSGKPGETQYFGPGTRLLVL.

The chain uses TRBV7-9 and TRBJ2-4, with D possibly TRBD1 on 5 matching bases. The germline V gene has CDR1 SEHNR and CDR2 FQNEAQ (reference sequence). This CDR3 is 16 amino acids long. Trimming took off 5 bases at V and 7 bases at J, with 21 bases between the two ends. The CDR3 region has the DNA TGTGCCAGCAGCACCCCTTTGGGCCTCCAGGGCAACATTCAGTACTTC. This codes for CASSTPLGLQGNIQYF.